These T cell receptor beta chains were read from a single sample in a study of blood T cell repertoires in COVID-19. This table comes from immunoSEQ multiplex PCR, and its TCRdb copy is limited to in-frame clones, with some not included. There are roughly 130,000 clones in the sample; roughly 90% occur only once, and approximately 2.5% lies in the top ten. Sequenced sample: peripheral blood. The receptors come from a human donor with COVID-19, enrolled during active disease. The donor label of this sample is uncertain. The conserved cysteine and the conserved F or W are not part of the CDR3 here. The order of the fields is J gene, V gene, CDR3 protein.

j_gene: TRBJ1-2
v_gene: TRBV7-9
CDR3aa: ASSLATAGGGYT

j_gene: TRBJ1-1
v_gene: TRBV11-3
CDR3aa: ASSYTIGGEAF

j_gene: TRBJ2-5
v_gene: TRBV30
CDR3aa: AWTPQWAGVKETQY

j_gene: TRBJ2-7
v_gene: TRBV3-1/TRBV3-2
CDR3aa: ASSTTGVGEQY

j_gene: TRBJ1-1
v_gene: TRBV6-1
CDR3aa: ASSDEQGAMNTEAF

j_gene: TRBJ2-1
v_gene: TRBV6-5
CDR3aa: ASSYSSSGSANEQF

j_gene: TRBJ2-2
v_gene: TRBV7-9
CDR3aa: ASSSGQGEAGELF

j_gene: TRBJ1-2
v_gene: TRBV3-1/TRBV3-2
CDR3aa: ASSQDRVGIGYT

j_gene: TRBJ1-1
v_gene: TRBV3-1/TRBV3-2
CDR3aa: ASSSTRTGGTEAF

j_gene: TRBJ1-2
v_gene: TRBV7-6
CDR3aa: ASSSVLQGSKNYGYT

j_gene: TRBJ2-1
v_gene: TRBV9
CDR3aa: ASSLTGEKGQF

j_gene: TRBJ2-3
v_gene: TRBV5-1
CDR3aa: ASSLGQREDTQY

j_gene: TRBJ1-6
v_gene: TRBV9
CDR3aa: ASSVEGRRNSPLH

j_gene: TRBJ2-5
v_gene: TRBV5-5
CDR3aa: ASSFGGSQETQY

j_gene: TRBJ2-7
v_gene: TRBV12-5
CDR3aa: ASVEGSNEQY

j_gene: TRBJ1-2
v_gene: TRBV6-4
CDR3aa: ASSDSSGGYT

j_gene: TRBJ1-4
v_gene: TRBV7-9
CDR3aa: ASSSISVGGEKLF

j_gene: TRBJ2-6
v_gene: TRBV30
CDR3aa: AWATDRVSGANVLT

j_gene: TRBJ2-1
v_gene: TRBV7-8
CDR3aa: ASSPGTGRF

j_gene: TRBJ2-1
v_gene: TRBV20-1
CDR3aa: SASGTSGGARF

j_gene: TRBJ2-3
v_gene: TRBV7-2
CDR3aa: ASSLWTGARTDTQY

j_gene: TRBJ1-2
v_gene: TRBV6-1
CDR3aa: ASSDRLRDEGYT

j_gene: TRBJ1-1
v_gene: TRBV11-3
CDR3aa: ASSRTGGIEAF

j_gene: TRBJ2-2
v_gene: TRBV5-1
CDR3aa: ASSFGGPGTGELF

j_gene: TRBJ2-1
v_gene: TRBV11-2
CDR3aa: ASSPGTSGLPHNEQF

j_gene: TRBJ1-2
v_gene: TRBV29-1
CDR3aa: SAEGGGAHYGYT

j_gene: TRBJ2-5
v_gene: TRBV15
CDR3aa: ATSRDRAAGETQY

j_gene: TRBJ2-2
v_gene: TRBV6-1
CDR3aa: ASSEAAGANTGELF

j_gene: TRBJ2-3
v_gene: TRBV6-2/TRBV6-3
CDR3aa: ASSLVPDTQY

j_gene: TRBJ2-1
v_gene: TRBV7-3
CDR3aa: ASSLTYSGGYESGEQF

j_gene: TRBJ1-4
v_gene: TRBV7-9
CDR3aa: ASSPTWGDEKLF

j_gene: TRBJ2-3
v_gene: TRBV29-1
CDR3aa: SVAGDRGHTADTQY

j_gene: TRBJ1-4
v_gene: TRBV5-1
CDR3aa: ASRRDGTNEKLF

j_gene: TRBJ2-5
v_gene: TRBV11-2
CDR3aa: ASSLGPDSQGGETQY

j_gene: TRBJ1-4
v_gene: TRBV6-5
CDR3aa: ASSYGGGYEKLF

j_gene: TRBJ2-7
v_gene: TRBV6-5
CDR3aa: ASRDTGEDEQY

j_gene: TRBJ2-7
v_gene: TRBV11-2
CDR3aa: ATHGGNEQY

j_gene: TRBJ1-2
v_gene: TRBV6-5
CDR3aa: ASSLDTGGYGYT

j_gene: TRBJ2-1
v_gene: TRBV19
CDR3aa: ASSTTGEQF

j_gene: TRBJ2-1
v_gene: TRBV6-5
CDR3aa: ASRRGQPPYNEQF

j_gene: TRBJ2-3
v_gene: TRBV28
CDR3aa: ATGRASTDTQY

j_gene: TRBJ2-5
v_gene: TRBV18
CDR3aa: ASTGLAGGPRSLEETQY

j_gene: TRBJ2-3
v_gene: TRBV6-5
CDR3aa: ASRQGTSSDTQY

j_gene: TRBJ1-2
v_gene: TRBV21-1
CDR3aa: ASSGQGGDYGYT

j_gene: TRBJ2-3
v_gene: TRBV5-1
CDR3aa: ASRLSDRDRDSVTQY

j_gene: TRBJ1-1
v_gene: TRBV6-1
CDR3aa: ASSQAQGSTEAF

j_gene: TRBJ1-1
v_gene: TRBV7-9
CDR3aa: ASSTGDRVSTEAF

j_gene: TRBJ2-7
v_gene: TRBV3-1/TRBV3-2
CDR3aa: ASSQVSGRSPYEQY

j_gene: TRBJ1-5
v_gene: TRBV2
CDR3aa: ASSEGRYQPQH

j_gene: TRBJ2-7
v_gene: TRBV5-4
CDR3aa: ASGRPGQGHYEQY

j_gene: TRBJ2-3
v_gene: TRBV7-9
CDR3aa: ASSLGAAGVADTQY

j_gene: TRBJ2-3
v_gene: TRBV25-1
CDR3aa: ASSEFSGGWGDTQY

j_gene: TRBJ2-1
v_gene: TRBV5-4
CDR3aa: ASSSSGTGSYNEQF